This T cell receptor beta chain was sequenced for a study of cytomegalovirus exposure and HLA in healthy donors. On the study more broadly: Out of 398 genotyped donors, about 80% belonged to the Caucasian-associated ancestry cluster. General study findings and limits: A later analysis associated 15,000 to 20,000 TCR beta sequences with HLA alleles at a 0.05 false discovery rate. HLA restriction was apparent for most CMV-associated TCR beta chains in a later analysis. For most TCR beta V segments, an earlier analysis put the productive rate at about 90% or about 30% of the time.

The PCR made use of 60 Vbeta and 13 Jbeta primers. Profiling relied on immunoSEQ multiplex PCR, and the TCRdb table lists in-frame clones only, not all of them. The sample has roughly 150,000 clones; approximately 88% are singletons. As concerns this clone: What it binds is unknown.

The CDR3 extends over 15 amino acids. Trimming left V 7 bases short and J 6 bases short, with 19 bases between. Germline V gene lookup returns CDR1 GTSNPN and CDR2 SVGIG (reference sequence). Sequenced input: PBMCs. The sequence derives from a young woman in good health and CMV-seronegative. This chain uses TRBV30 with TRBJ1-6; D is ambiguous. The CDR3 loop reads CASTVGLNGNSPLHF. Written as DNA, the CDR3 is TGTGCCTCCACCGTCGGACTCAACGGTAATTCACCCCTCCACTTT.